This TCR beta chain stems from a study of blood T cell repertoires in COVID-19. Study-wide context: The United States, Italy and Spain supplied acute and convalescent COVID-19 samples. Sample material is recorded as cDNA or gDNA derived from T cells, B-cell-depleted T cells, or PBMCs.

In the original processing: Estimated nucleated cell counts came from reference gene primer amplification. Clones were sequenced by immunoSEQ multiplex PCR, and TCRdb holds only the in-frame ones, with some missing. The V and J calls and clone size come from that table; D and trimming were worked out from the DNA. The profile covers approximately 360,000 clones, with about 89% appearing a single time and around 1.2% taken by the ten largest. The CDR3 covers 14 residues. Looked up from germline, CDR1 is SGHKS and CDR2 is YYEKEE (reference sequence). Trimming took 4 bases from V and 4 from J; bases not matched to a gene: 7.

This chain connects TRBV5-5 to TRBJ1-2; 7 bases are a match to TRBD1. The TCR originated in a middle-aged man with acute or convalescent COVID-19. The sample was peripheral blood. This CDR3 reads CASSPWTGPYGYTF. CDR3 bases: TGTGCCAGCAGCCCATGGACAGGACCCTATGGCTACACCTTC.